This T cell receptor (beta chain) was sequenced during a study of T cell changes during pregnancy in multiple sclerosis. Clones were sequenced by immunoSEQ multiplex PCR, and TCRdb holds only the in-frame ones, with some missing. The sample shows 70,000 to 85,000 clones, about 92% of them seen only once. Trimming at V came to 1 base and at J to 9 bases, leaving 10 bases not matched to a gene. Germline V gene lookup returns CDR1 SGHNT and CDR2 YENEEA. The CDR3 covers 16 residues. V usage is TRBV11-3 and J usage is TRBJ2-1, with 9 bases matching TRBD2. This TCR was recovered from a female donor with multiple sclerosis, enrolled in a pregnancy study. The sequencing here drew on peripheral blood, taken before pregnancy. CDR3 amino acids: CASSLAPAGGPGEQFF. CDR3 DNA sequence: TGTGCCAGCAGCTTAGCCCCCGCGGGGGGGCCAGGTGAGCAGTTCTTC.